This T cell receptor beta chain was obtained from a study of blood T cells in healthy people across ages. Study in general: Template switching recovered approximately one barcoded beta molecule for every two T cells.

Germline CDR1 reads MGHRA; CDR2 reads YSYEKL. Trimming shortened V by 6 bases and J by 0 bases, and 14 bases separated the two germline ends. The CDR3 is 15 amino acids. Points on this clonotype: What it binds is not known.

PBMCs were isolated at a quantity of at least 6.5 million per sample. Using a J-beta primer mix together with a sample-barcoded 5' primer, a second PCR was run for roughly 7 to 11 cycles. TCRdb recomputed calls from the 5' RACE reads with MiXCR, one row per CDR3 protein. This repertoire shows some 1.5 million distinct CDR3 sequences, approximately 43% found once; its top ten account for about 3.8%. Points from the study as a whole: Age advanced and TCR beta diversity per million T cells fell, roughly linearly. Naive and antigen-experienced cells were not separated, limiting conclusive comparison.

The sequenced sample consisted of blood. The chain links TRBV4-1 to TRBJ1-2; D is perhaps TRBD1 (6 bases). This sequence originates from a young woman in good health. The CDR3 here is CASRPLQGSNYGYTF. CDR3 nucleotides: TGCGCCAGCAGGCCTTTGCAGGGGTCTAACTATGGCTACACCTTC.